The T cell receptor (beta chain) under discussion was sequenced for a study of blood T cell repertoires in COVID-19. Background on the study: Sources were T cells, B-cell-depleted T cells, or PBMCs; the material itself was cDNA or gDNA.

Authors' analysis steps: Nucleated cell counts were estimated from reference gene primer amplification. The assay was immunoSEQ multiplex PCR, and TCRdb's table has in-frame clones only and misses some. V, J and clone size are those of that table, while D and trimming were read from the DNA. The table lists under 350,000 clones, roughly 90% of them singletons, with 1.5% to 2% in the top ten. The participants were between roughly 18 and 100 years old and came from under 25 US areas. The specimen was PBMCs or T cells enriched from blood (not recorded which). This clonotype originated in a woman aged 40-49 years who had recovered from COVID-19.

Here the CDR3 DNA reads TGCGCCAGCAGCTGGGGGACAGGGATGGGAGAGACCCAGTACTTC. This encodes CASSWGTGMGETQYF. The V gene is TRBV5-1, the J gene TRBJ2-5, with 9 positions matching TRBD1. The CDR3 consists of 15 residues. The germline V gene encodes CDR1 SGHRS and CDR2 YFSETQ. The ends lost 3 bases at V and 4 bases at J; junction bases unmatched: 7. Full variable domain (missing parts from reference TRBV5-1 and TRBJ2-5): KAGVTQTPRYLIKTRGQQVTLSCSPISGHRSVSWYQQTPGQGLQFLFEYFSETQRNKGNFPGRFSGRQFSNSRSEMNVSTLELGDSALYLCASSWGTGMGETQYFGPGTRLLVL.